Shown below are 2 T cell receptor beta chains from a single sample sequenced in a study of blood T cell dynamics during melanoma immunotherapy. Specified time point: week 3, after first cycle of checkpoint inhibitor. The assay was immunoSEQ multiplex PCR, and TCRdb's table has in-frame clones only and misses some. The repertoire consists of about 9,000 clones, with 65% to 90% occurring once and the leading ten covering about 1%. The sequencing here drew on blood, taken from a patient treated with checkpoint blockade. Receptor source: a human donor with melanoma.

This chain connects TRBV5-1 to TRBJ1-1, with a possible D match to TRBD1 (5 bases). From germline, CDR1 is SGHRS and CDR2 YFSETQ. The CDR3 loop spans 14 amino acids. V lost 4 bases and J 0 bases, leaving 10 bases between the germline ends. The CDR3 nucleotides are TGCGCCAGCAGCCCCGGGACCCTGAACACTGAAGCTTTCTTT. This sequence encodes CASSPGTLNTEAFF.

The V and J genes are TRBV4-3 and TRBJ2-5, with TRBD1 as a possible D gene (6 bases). CDR1 and CDR2 from the germline V gene are LGHNA and YSLEER. This CDR3 contains 15 residues. V lost 2 bases and J lost 4, with 14 bases in between. DNA of the CDR3: TGCGCCAGCAGCCAATTTATAGGGGGTTTAGAGACCCAGTACTTC. Residues: CASSQFIGGLETQYF.